Listed below are T cell receptor beta chains from one sample, sequenced in a study of blood T cell repertoires in COVID-19. The method was immunoSEQ multiplex PCR; TCRdb's version includes in-frame clones alone and lacks a portion of them. Of approximately 210,000 clones in the sample, just under 85% were seen once. Input material: peripheral blood. The receptors derive from a woman in her forties or fifties with active or convalescent COVID-19. Each CDR3 is given with its conserved first and last residue. The order of the fields is CDR3 DNA, CDR3 protein, D gene, J gene, CDR3 length, V gene, clone size. The D gene is left open where the match is weak. Some rows have no size entry. The others give once, few or many, or a class for an expanded clone.

TGTGCCAGCAGCCGTTCGGGGGGAGTGTACGAGCAGTACTTC CASSRSGGVYEQYF TRBD2 TRBJ2-7 14 TRBV5-6 .
TGTGCCAGTAGTATAGATCACAGGGTCGGCTATGGCTACACCTTC CASSIDHRVGYGYTF . TRBJ1-2 15 TRBV19 .
TGTGCCAGCAGCTCCTCCGGGTGGGGGCCCCGACGTAAGACTAATGAAAAACTGTTTTTT CASSSSGWGPRRKTNEKLFF . TRBJ1-4 20 TRBV7-8 .
TGTGCCAGCAGCCAAGGAACGGGAGGGAACACTGAAGCTTTCTTT CASSQGTGGNTEAFF . TRBJ1-1 15 TRBV3-1/TRBV3-2 .
TGCGCCAGCAGTATTTTTCGGGGTCCCTACAATGAGCAGTTCTTC CASSIFRGPYNEQFF . TRBJ2-1 15 TRBV5-1 .
TGTGCCAGTACACGACAGCGCCAACCCGGGGAGCTGTTTTTT CASTRQRQPGELFF . TRBJ2-2 14 TRBV19 .
TGTGCCAGCAGCCCAATCGAAGGGCAGGGTCTCTATGGCTACACCTTC CASSPIEGQGLYGYTF . TRBJ1-2 16 TRBV7-9 .
TGTGCCATCAGTGGGACTAGTAATGCCGGGGAGCTGTTTTTT CAISGTSNAGELFF TRBD2 TRBJ2-2 14 TRBV10-3 once
TGTGCCAGCAGCCAGGGGGCCAACTATGGCTACACCTTC CASSQGANYGYTF TRBD1 TRBJ1-2 13 TRBV6-5 .
TGTGCCAGCAGCCCGAGACGAGGGATAGACACTGAAGCTTTCTTT CASSPRRGIDTEAFF . TRBJ1-1 15 TRBV4-2 .
TGCGCCAGCAGCTCCCAGGACAGGGGGGATTCACCCCTCCACTTT CASSSQDRGDSPLHF TRBD1 TRBJ1-6 15 TRBV4-1 .
TGTGCCAGCAGCTCAACCTACGCAACTAATGAAAAACTGTTTTTT CASSSTYATNEKLFF . TRBJ1-4 15 TRBV6-5 .
TGTGCCAGCAAGGGGGGGAGCTCCTATAATTCACCCCTCCACTTT CASKGGSSYNSPLHF . TRBJ1-6 15 TRBV28 .
TGTGCCAGCACAGCCGGGTCCCCTAATGAAAAACTGTTTTTT CASTAGSPNEKLFF . TRBJ1-4 14 TRBV2 .
TGTGCAAGTCGCTTATGGGCGCTGGGGGGTGCCTCCTACGAGCAGTACTTC CASRLWALGGASYEQYF . TRBJ2-7 17 TRBV12-2 many
TGTGCCAGCTCACCCCTAGCGGTTCGAGAGACCCAGTACTTC CASSPLAVRETQYF TRBD2 TRBJ2-5 14 TRBV18 .
TGTGCCACCGGCAGAGCCCGGACTAGCGATGAGCAGTTCTTC CATGRARTSDEQFF TRBD2 TRBJ2-1 14 TRBV15 .
TGTGCCAGCAGTACCGGACAGCCAGATACGCAGTATTTT CASSTGQPDTQYF . TRBJ2-3 13 TRBV28 .
TGCAGTGGGGGGCTGGGTGAGACCCAGTACTTC CSGGLGETQYF . TRBJ2-5 11 TRBV20-1 .
TGTGCCAGCAGCTTCCTGGGACAAGGGGGCTTTGAAGCTTTCTTT CASSFLGQGGFEAFF TRBD1 TRBJ1-1 15 TRBV5-6 many
TGTGCCAGCAGCTTTATTAGCGGGGGTGCCGTCCAAGAGACCCAGTACTTC CASSFISGGAVQETQYF TRBD2 TRBJ2-5 17 TRBV13 .
TGTGCCAGCAGCCAAGATTATGTTACAGGGACAGGGAGAAAAAACATTCAGTACTTC CASSQDYVTGTGRKNIQYF TRBD1 TRBJ2-4 19 TRBV4-2 .
TGTGCCAGCAGCAAAGTTGGAGTGGGTGGCTACACCTTC CASSKVGVGGYTF . TRBJ1-2 13 TRBV21-1 .
TGTGCCAGCAGTCCAAGACAGGGGGATAATTCACCCCTCCACTTT CASSPRQGDNSPLHF TRBD1 TRBJ1-6 15 TRBV2 .
TGTGCCAGCAGCTTAGATCACGCCCCGGGCTACGAGCAGTACTTC CASSLDHAPGYEQYF . TRBJ2-7 15 TRBV11-3 .
TGCGCCAGCAGCTTCATACAGGGTAGAATCATCGGGGAGCTGTTTTTT CASSFIQGRIIGELFF . TRBJ2-2 16 TRBV5-1 .
TGTGCCAGCAGTTTTACCCTACGAGGACAGGGGGTAAATCAGCCCCAGCATTTT CASSFTLRGQGVNQPQHF TRBD1 TRBJ1-5 18 TRBV6-2/TRBV6-3 .
TGCGCCAGCAGCCTGACAGGGGGTCAGGGCTACACCTTC CASSLTGGQGYTF TRBD1 TRBJ1-2 13 TRBV5-1 few
TGTGCCAGCAGTTACGGCCCCGAGCAGTACTTC CASSYGPEQYF . TRBJ2-7 11 TRBV6-2/TRBV6-3 .